This T cell receptor beta chain is from a study of T-cell reconstitution after alpha-beta-depleted transplantation in children. Construction of the TCRbeta library involved unique molecular identifiers. TCRdb called the PCR reads again in MiXCR, with one record for every CDR3 protein. Found here are roughly 66,000 distinct CDR3 sequences, roughly 4.9% of them singletons; the top ten hold 18%. This clonotype has ten or more counts. Germline loops: CDR1 DFQATT, CDR2 SNEGSKA (reference sequence). V lost 2 bases to trimming and J lost 0 bases, with 7 bases between them. There are 13 residues in the CDR3. The chain employs TRBV20-1 and TRBJ1-2; D is unclear. The sequencing here drew on PBMCs, mostly from graft donor cells, taken 180 days after TCRalphabeta/CD19-depleted stem cell transplant. The TCR originated in a boy in the first two years of life who had a stem cell transplant for acute myeloid leukemia, so the T cells may come from the graft donor. In DNA, the CDR3 is TGCAGTGCTAGATTCGTTACTAACTATGGCTACACCTTC. It codes for CSARFVTNYGYTF.